Given below is one T cell receptor beta chain in context. This record belongs to a study of control samples from healthy donors and cancer patients. Sequencing used immunoSEQ multiplex PCR; TCRdb keeps in-frame clones, though not all of them. The sample consists of about 97,000 clones, around nine tenths of them appearing once. J was trimmed by 7 bases and V by 4 bases; bases with no gene match: 12. Germline lookup yields CDR1 SGHTA and CDR2 FQGNSA. The CDR3 runs to 15 residues. The clonotype originates from a man aged 30-40 years in good health. The rearrangement uses TRBV7-2 and TRBJ1-2; 7 bases line up with TRBD1. What was sequenced was blood. CDR3 DNA: TGTGCCAGCAGCTCCTACTCAGGGGGGATGGGTGGCTACACCTTC. This sequence encodes CASSSYSGGMGGYTF.